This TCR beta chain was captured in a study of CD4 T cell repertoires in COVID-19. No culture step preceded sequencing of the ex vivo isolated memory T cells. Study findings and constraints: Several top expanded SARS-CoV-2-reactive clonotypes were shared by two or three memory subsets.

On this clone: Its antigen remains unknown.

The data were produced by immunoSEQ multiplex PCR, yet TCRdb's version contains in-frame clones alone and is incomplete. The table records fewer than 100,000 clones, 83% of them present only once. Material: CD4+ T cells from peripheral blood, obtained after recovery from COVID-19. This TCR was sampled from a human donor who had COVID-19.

The CDR3 nucleotides are TGTGCCAGCAGTATTCCGGGACAGGGGGCGAAACTGGCGGGAAACACCATATATTTT. This translates into CASSIPGQGAKLAGNTIYF. The J gene is TRBJ1-3, the V gene TRBV28; 12 nucleotides align to TRBD1. This CDR3 is built from 19 residues. Germline assignment: CDR1 MDHEN and CDR2 SYDVKM. Losses at the gene ends were 5 bases for V and 4 bases for J; bases not matched to a gene: 15.